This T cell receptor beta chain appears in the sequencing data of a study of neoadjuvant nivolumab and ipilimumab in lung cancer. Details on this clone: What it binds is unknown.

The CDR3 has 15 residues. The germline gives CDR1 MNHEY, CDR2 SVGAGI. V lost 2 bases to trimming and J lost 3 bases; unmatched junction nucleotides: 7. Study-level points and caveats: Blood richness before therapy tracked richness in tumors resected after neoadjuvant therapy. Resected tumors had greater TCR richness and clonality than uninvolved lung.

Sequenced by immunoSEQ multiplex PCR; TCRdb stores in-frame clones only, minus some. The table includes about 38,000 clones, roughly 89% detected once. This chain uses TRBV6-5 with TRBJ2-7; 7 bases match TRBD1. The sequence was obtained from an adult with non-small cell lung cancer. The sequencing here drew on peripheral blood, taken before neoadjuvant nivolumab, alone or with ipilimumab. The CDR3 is CASSYLGQPSYEQYF. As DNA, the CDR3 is TGTGCCAGCAGTTACCTGGGACAGCCAAGCTACGAGCAGTACTTC.